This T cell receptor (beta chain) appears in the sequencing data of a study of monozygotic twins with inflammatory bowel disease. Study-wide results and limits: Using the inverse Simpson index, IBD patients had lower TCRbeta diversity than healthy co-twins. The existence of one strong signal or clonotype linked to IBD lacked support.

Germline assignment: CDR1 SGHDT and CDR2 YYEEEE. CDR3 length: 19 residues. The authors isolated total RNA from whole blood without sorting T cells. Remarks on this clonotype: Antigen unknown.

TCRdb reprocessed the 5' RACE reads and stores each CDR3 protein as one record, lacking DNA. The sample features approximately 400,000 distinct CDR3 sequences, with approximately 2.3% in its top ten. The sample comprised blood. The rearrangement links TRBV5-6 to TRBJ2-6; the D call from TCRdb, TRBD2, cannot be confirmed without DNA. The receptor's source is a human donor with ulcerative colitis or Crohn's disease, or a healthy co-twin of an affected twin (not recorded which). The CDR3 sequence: CASSLPQRTIRSGANVLTF.